A selection of T cell receptor beta chains follows, all from one sample in a study of cytomegalovirus exposure and HLA in healthy donors. TCRdb keeps only in-frame clones here, not all; method: immunoSEQ multiplex PCR. The sample totals about 150,000 clones; its top ten clones hold under 2%. The sample taken for sequencing was PBMCs. The receptors come from a woman aged 45-59 years in good health and CMV-seronegative. Both conserved end residues are part of each CDR3. D genes are given only for firm matches.

TRBV27	-	TRBJ2-1	TGTGCCAGCAGTTTAGACAGCTACAATGAGCAGTTCTTC	CASSLDSYNEQFF
TRBV19	-	TRBJ2-7	TGTGCCAGTAGTGCCCGGACAGTATCCTACGAGCAGTACTTC	CASSARTVSYEQYF
TRBV30	TRBD1	TRBJ2-3	TGTGCCTGGAGTGTCGGGACAGGAACCACAGATACGCAGTATTTT	CAWSVGTGTTDTQYF
TRBV9	-	TRBJ2-7	TGTGCCAGCAGCGTTAGATTTGAGACCTACGAGCAGTACTTC	CASSVRFETYEQYF
TRBV5-1	TRBD2	TRBJ2-3	TGCGCCAGCAGCACCGGGACTAGCGGGGGGACAGATACGCAGTATTTT	CASSTGTSGGTDTQYF
TRBV5-1	-	TRBJ1-1	TGCGCCAGCAGCCCCGACATCATGAACACTGAAGCTTTCTTT	CASSPDIMNTEAFF
TRBV30	-	TRBJ2-5	TGTGCCTGGAACCGGGGGGCGGGTGAGACCCAGTACTTC	CAWNRGAGETQYF
TRBV4-1	-	TRBJ1-1	TGCGCCAGCAGCCAAGGCGGGGGGTTTGAAGCTTTCTTT	CASSQGGGFEAFF
TRBV5-6	TRBD1	TRBJ1-4	TGTGCCAGCAGCTTGTCCGGGACAGCGTTCGAAAAACTGTTTTTT	CASSLSGTAFEKLFF
TRBV5-1	-	TRBJ1-1	TGCGCCAGCAGCTTTGAGGAACACACTGAAGCTTTCTTT	CASSFEEHTEAFF
TRBV11-2	-	TRBJ2-3	TGTGCCAGCAGCCAGGGGTCCGCAGTGACAGATACGCAGTATTTT	CASSQGSAVTDTQYF
TRBV19	-	TRBJ2-7	TGTGCCAGCACGGGTGGGTACGAGCAGTACTTC	CASTGGYEQYF
TRBV6-1	-	TRBJ2-7	TGTGCCAGCAGTGCGGACAGATCCGCCTACGAGCAGTACTTC	CASSADRSAYEQYF
TRBV2	-	TRBJ2-4	TGTGCCACCTTAGTAGCCAAAAACATTCAGTACTTC	CATLVAKNIQYF
TRBV9	-	TRBJ1-4	TGTGCCAGCAGCGTAGCGACAGGTGGGGAAAAACTGTTTTTT	CASSVATGGEKLFF
TRBV5-6	TRBD2	TRBJ2-1	TGTGCCAGCAGCTTGGAGCGGCTAGCGGGTTACAATGAGCAGTTCTTC	CASSLERLAGYNEQFF
TRBV5-6	-	TRBJ1-2	TGTGCCAGCAGCTTGGGCAGGGGCTCCGGAGGCTACACCTTC	CASSLGRGSGGYTF